Shown below are 14 T cell receptor beta chains from a single sample sequenced in a study of T cells expressing NK-cell markers. TCRdb re-analyzed the 5' RACE reads; it lists each CDR3 protein once, without DNA. This sample's table has 550,000 or so distinct CDR3 sequences. Specimen: blood T cells: a sorted CD56 or NKG2C T cell subset, CD4+ or CD8+ T cells, or bulk PBMC T cells (not recorded which). Receptors were obtained from a man aged 18 to 29 in good health.

The chain uses TRBV4-2 and TRBJ2-7. The CDR3 is made up of 16 amino acids. Germline CDR1 reads LGHNA; CDR2 reads YNFKEQ. The CDR3 reads CASSQEVAGRSSEQYF.

The chain carries TRBV10-3 and TRBJ2-3; TCRdb names TRBD2, which stays unverified in the absence of DNA. CDR1 is ENHRY and CDR2 is SYGVKD in the germline V gene. CDR3 length equals 15 residues. This CDR3 reads CAITKGLAATDTQYF.

The V and J genes are TRBV7-2 and TRBJ2-1; absent DNA, TCRdb's TRBD2 call cannot be checked. Germline V gene sequence: CDR1 SGHTA, CDR2 FQGNSA. The CDR3 extends over 15 amino acids. The CDR3 sequence is CASSHVADRVNEQFF.

The CDR3 region is CASSTGGTEQFF. V and J are TRBV25-1 and TRBJ2-1; there is no DNA to check the TCRdb D call of TRBD1. The CDR3 consists of 12 residues. Germline CDR1 and CDR2: MGHDK and SYGVNS.

This chain uses TRBV9 with TRBJ2-7; no DNA is available, so the TRBD1 call from TCRdb remains unchecked. The CDR3 runs 13 residues. Germline V gives CDR1 SGDLS, CDR2 YYNGEE. CDR3 residues: CASSVRGGSEQYF.

The rearrangement links TRBV3-1 to TRBJ2-3; with no DNA, the TCRdb D assignment of TRBD1 cannot be verified. This CDR3 is 16 amino acids long. Germline CDR1 is LGHDT and CDR2 is YNNKEL (reference sequence). CDR3 sequence reads: CASSQESGPSTDTQYF.

The chain employs TRBV6-1 and TRBJ2-5; lacking DNA, the TRBD2 call made by TCRdb goes unchecked. The CDR3 runs 17 residues. Germline lookup yields CDR1 MNHNS and CDR2 SASEGT. CDR3: CASPRTYSAVGEETQYF.

The rearrangement uses TRBV20-1 and TRBJ2-5; the TCRdb call, TRBD1, lacks DNA for checking. This CDR3 is built from 13 residues. CDR1 DFQATT and CDR2 SNEGSKA come from the germline V gene (reference sequence). The CDR3 loop is CSIVPGLKETQYF.

The gene calls are TRBV5-1 and TRBJ2-1; checking the TCRdb D call of TRBD2 is not possible without DNA. The germline CDR1 and CDR2 sequences are SGHRS and YFSETQ. The CDR3 loop spans 14 amino acids. The CDR3 loop is CASSLTTSGDEQFF.

The CDR3 protein is CASSLIPPTDTQYF. This chain links TRBV27 with TRBJ2-3; TCRdb names TRBD2, which stays unverified in the absence of DNA. The CDR3 runs to 14 residues. CDR1 and CDR2 from the germline V gene are MNHEY and SMNVEV (reference sequence).

The gene calls are TRBV5-5 and TRBJ2-2; TCRdb gives TRBD2 as the D gene, but with no DNA this cannot be confirmed. Germline CDR1 is SGHKS and CDR2 is YYEKEE (reference sequence). The CDR3 spans 15 residues. Here the CDR3 reads CASSATSDGTGELFF.

This rearrangement joins TRBV7-9 to TRBJ2-1; without DNA, the TCRdb call of TRBD2 cannot be checked. This CDR3 has 15 residues. Germline V gives CDR1 SEHNR, CDR2 FQNEAQ (reference sequence). The CDR3 protein is CASSLGGRAGNEQFF.

The rearrangement uses TRBV27 and TRBJ2-3. This CDR3 is built from 14 residues. Germline V CDR1 and CDR2: MNHEY, SMNVEV (reference sequence). CDR3 in amino acids: CASSLRTHGDTQYF.

This chain joins TRBV5-1 and TRBJ2-5; TCRdb calls TRBD2, which cannot be checked without DNA. The germline V gene encodes CDR1 SGHRS and CDR2 YFSETQ. This CDR3 has 15 amino acids. CDR3 sequence: CASSLMAQREETQYF.